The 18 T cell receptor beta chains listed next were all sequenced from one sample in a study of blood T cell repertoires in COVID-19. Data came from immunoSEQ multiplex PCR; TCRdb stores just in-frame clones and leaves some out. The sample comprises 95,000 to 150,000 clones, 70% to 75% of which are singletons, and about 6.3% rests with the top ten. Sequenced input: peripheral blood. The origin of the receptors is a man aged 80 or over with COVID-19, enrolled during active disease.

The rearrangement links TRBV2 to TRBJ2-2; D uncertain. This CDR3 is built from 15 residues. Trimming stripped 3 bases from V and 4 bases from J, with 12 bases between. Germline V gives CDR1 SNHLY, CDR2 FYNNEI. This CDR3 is CASSEPYSGTGELFF. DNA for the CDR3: TGTGCCAGCAGTGAGCCGTATAGTGGCACCGGGGAGCTGTTTTTT.

The CDR3 DNA follows: TGTGCCAGCAGCTTGCCCCCGACAGGGCAGGGGACCGGGGAGCTGTTTTTT. It is translated as CASSLPPTGQGTGELFF. This rearrangement joins TRBV5-4 to TRBJ2-2, with TRBD1 matching 7 bases. The CDR3 has 17 residues. CDR1 and CDR2 from the germline V gene are SGHNT and YYREEE (reference sequence). The V gene end was trimmed by 1 base and the J gene end by 5 bases; junction bases not matched to a gene: 11.

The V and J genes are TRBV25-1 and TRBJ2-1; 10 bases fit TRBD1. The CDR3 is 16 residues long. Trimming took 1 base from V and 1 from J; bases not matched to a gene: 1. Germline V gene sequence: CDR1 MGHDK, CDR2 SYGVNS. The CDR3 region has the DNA TGTGCCAGCAGTGAATGGGACAGGGGATCCTACAATGAGCAGTTCTTC. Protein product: CASSEWDRGSYNEQFF.

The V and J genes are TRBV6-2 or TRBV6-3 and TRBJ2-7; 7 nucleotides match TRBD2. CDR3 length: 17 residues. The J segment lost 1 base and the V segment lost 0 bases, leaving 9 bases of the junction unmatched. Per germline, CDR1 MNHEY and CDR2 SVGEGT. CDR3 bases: TGTGCCAGCAGTTACTCCGGCACTCGGGACTATTCCTACGAGCAGTACTTC. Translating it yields CASSYSGTRDYSYEQYF.

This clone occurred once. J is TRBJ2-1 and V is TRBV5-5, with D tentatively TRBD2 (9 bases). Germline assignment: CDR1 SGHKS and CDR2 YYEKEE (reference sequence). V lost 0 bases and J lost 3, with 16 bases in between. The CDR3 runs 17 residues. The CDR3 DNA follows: TGTGCCAGCAGCTTGGGACAGGGGACTAGCATCTACAATGAGCAGTTCTTC. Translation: CASSLGQGTSIYNEQFF.

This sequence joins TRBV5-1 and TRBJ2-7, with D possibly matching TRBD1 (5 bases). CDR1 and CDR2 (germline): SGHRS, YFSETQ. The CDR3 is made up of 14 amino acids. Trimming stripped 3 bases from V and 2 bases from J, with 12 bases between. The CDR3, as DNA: TGCGCCAGCAGCTCGACAACAGGAGCCTACGAGCAGTACTTC. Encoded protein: CASSSTTGAYEQYF.

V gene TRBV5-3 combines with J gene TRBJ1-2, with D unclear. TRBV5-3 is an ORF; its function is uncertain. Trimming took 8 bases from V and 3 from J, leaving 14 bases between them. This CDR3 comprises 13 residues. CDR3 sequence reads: CARPGKGDYGYTF. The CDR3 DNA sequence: TGTGCCAGGCCGGGGAAGGGAGACTATGGCTACACCTTC.

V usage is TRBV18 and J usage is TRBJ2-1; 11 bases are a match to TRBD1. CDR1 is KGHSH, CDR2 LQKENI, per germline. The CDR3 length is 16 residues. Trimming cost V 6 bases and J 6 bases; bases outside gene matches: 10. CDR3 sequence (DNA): TGTGCCAGCTCGGAGAGTATGGGACAGGGGGGCAATGAGCAGTTCTTC. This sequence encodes CASSESMGQGGNEQFF.

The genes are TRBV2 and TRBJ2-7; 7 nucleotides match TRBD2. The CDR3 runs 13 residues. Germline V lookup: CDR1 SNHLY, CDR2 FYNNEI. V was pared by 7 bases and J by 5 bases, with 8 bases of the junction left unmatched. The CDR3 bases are TGTGCCAGCAACCCCCGCCGGGGGGACGAGCAGTACTTC. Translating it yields CASNPRRGDEQYF.

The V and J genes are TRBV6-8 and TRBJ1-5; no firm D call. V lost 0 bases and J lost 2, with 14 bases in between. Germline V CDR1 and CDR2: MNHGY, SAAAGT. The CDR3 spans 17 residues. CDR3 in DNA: TGTGCCAGCAGTTACTCAACCCCCCGTCAGGGCAATCAGCCCCAGCATTTT. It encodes CASSYSTPRQGNQPQHF.

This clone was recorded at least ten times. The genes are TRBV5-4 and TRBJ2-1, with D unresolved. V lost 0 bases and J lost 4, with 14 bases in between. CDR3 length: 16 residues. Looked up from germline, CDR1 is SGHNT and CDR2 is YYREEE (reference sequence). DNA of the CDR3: TGTGCCAGCAGCTTGGGTGCGGAAACTTATTACAATGAGCAGTTCTTC. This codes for CASSLGAETYYNEQFF. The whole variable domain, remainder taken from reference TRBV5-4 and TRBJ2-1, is ETGVTQSPTHLIKTRGQQVTLRCSSQSGHNTVSWYQQALGQGPQFIFQYYREEENGRGNFPPRFSGLQFPNYSSELNVNALELDDSALYLCASSLGAETYYNEQFFGPGTRLTVL.

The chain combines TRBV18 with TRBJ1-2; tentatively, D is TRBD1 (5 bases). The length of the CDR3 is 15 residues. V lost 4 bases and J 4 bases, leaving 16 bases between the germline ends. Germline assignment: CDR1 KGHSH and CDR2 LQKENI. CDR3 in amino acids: CASSLSQDRSYGYTF. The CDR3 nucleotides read TGTGCCAGCTCACTTAGCCAAGACAGATCCTATGGCTACACCTTC.

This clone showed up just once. CDR3: CAISDVRQQETQYF. DNA for the CDR3: TGTGCCATCAGTGATGTGCGGCAGCAAGAGACCCAGTACTTC. The chain is built from TRBV10-3 and TRBJ2-5; D unresolved. Looked up from germline, CDR1 is ENHRY and CDR2 is SYGVKD. Trimming took 3 bases from V and 2 from J, leaving 10 bases between them. The CDR3 covers 14 residues.

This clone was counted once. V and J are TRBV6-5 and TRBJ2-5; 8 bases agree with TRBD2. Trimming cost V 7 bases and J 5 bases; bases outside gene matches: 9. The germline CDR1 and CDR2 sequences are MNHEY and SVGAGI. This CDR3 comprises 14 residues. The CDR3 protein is CASTLAGRGETQYF. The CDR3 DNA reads TGTGCCAGCACCTTAGCGGGGAGGGGGGAGACCCAGTACTTC.

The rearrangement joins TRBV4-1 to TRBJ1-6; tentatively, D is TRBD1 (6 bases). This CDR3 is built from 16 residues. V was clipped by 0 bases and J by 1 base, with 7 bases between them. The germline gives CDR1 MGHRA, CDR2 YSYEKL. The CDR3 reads CASSQERGSYNSPLHF. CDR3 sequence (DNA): TGCGCCAGCAGCCAAGAAAGGGGGTCCTATAATTCACCCCTCCACTTT.

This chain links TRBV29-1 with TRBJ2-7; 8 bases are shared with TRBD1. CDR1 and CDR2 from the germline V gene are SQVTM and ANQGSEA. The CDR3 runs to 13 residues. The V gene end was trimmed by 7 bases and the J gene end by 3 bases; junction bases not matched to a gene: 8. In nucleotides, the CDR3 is TGCAGCGCTGGGACAGGCCAAAACTACGAGCAGTACTTC. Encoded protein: CSAGTGQNYEQYF.

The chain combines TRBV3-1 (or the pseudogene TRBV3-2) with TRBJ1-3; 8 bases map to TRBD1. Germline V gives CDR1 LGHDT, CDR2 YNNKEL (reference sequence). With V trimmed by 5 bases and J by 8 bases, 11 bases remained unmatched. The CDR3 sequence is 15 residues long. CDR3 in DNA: TGTGCCAGCAGCAATTGGGACAGGCCGCCTTACACCATATATTTT. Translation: CASSNWDRPPYTIYF.

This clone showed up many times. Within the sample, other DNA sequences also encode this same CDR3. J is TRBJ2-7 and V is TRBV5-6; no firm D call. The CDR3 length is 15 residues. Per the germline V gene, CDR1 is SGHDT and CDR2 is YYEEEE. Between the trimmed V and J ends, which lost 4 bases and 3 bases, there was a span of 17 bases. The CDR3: CASSLSGQVFYEQYF. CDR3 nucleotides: TGTGCCAGCAGCCTGTCCGGTCAGGTCTTCTACGAGCAGTACTTC.